This T cell receptor beta chain is from a study of post-analysis software for immune sequencing data. Comments on this clonotype: No antigen is known for it.

Regarding the study as a whole: Co-batched samples clustered tightly together by F measure. Controls significantly exceeded multiple sclerosis patients in normalized Chao1 diversity.

Libraries were made from TCR beta cDNA, and they carried unique molecular identifiers. TCRdb reprocessed the PCR reads with MiXCR, giving one entry per CDR3 protein. The sample consists of roughly 540,000 distinct CDR3 sequences, 30% to 40% of them appearing once. The sequenced sample was blood. The clonotype originates from a girl aged 2-17 years with multiple sclerosis.

CDR3 loop: CASSYHGAGGEQYF. CDR3 DNA: TGTGCCAGCAGTTACCACGGGGCCGGTGGGGAGCAGTACTTC. V and J are TRBV6-6 and TRBJ2-7, with D perhaps TRBD1 or TRBD2 (5 bases each). V lost 2 bases, J lost 7 bases, and 15 bases lay in between. This CDR3 spans 14 amino acids. Germline V gene sequence: CDR1 MNHNY, CDR2 SVGAGI (reference sequence).